Presented here are 4 T cell receptor beta chains from one specimen sequenced in a study of shared clonotypes between healthy human individuals. Produced via immunoSEQ multiplex PCR; TCRdb's table is partial and in-frame only. The sample includes about 530,000 clones, over 60% of them seen just once. Sample: PBMCs. The receptors were gathered from a woman in her 40s in good health. Some clones in this sample may be carry-over from other donors' samples.

CDR3 protein: CASSLRQTGQSTTFF. The CDR3 DNA reads as TGTGCCAGCAGCCTACGACAGACAGGACAATCGACAACTTTCTTT. The chain employs TRBV7-2 and TRBJ1-1, with D possibly being TRBD1 (6 bases). The V and J ends lost 5 bases and 12 bases respectively, with 25 bases between them. The CDR3 extends over 15 amino acids. The germline V gene has CDR1 SGHTA and CDR2 FQGNSA.

The rearrangement links TRBV5-8 to TRBJ2-7; D is unresolved. V lost 0 bases, J lost 1 base, and 8 bases lay in between. Germline CDR1 and CDR2: SGHTS and YDEGEE. The CDR3 is 14 amino acids. CDR3 protein: CASSLGQESYEQYF. Here the CDR3 DNA reads TGTGCCAGCAGCTTGGGGCAGGAGTCCTACGAGCAGTACTTC.

The CDR3: CASSPGGLAGGSYEQYF. Here the CDR3 DNA reads TGTGCCAGCAGCCCGGGTGGACTAGCGGGAGGTTCCTACGAGCAGTACTTC. The V gene is TRBV7-8, the J gene TRBJ2-7; 14 nucleotides align to TRBD2. Germline V CDR1 and CDR2: SGHVS, FQNEAQ. The CDR3 contains 17 residues. The trim removed 5 bases at V and 1 base at J, leaving 7 bases unmatched.

The chain recombines TRBV2 with TRBJ1-2, with 8 bases aligning to TRBD1. CDR3 length: 15 residues. CDR1 is SNHLY, CDR2 FYNNEI, per germline. Trimming removed 2 bases from V and 4 bases from J; junction bases left unmatched: 6. CDR3 sequence (DNA): TGTGCCAGCAGTGAATGGGGGGGGACAGGCTATGGCTACACCTTC. Translating gives CASSEWGGTGYGYTF.